The 9 T cell receptor beta chains reported below all come from one sample, sequenced in a study of T-cell reconstitution after alpha-beta-depleted transplantation in children. Unique molecular identifiers were incorporated during preparation of the TCRbeta library. TCRdb reprocessed the PCR reads via MiXCR and lists one record per CDR3 protein. Altogether 300,000 to 350,000 distinct CDR3 sequences are present, about a quarter being singletons, with the ten largest covering about 10%. Sequenced material: PBMCs, mostly from graft donor cells, taken 180 days after TCRalphabeta/CD19-depleted stem cell transplant. Receptor source: a male patient younger than 18 who had a stem cell transplant for acute lymphoblastic leukemia, so the T cells may come from the graft donor.

In the case of this clonotype: A read error may account for a junction end that differs from germline. This chain links TRBV5-1 with TRBJ1-6; the D is unclear. Looked up from germline, CDR1 is SGHRS and CDR2 is YFSETQ. The CDR3 extends over 15 amino acids. DNA for the CDR3: TGCGCCAGCAGCTTGGTAGTCGGGGATAATTCCCCCCTCCACTTT. Translating gives CASSLVVGDNSPLHF.

This clonotype showed up just a few times. V usage is TRBV7-3 and J usage is TRBJ2-7; 10 bases line up with TRBD2. This CDR3 spans 19 amino acids. With V trimmed by 1 base and J by 5 bases, 17 bases remained unmatched. Germline V gives CDR1 SGHTA, CDR2 FQGTGA. CDR3 bases: TGTGCCAGCAGCTTAAGGTGGAGGACTAGCGGCAGGGGGCCGCACGAGCAGTACTTC. It codes for CASSLRWRTSGRGPHEQYF.

This clonotype appeared a few times. This chain uses TRBV4-1 with TRBJ2-3; weak D call: TRBD2 (6 bases). The V gene's germline CDR1 is MGHRA and CDR2 YSYEKL. The CDR3 has 17 residues. V lost 6 bases and J 10 bases, leaving 29 bases between the germline ends. The CDR3 DNA sequence: TGCGCCAGCAGGGGCCTCGGTAGCGGAGGCGCCGCGGAGGCGCAGTATTTT. It encodes CASRGLGSGGAAEAQYF.

This clonotype has a handful of counts. The chain is built from TRBV5-6 and TRBJ1-2; D is uncertain. Trimming removed 0 bases at V and 4 bases at J, with 10 bases between. The CDR3 consists of 14 residues. In germline, CDR1 is SGHDT, CDR2 YYEEEE. The CDR3 here is CASSLGPGTYGYTF. CDR3 nucleotide sequence: TGTGCCAGCAGCTTGGGGCCGGGAACCTATGGCTACACCTTC. The full variable domain, in which reference TRBV5-6 and TRBJ1-2 provide the parts outside the CDR3, is DAGVTQSPTHLIKTRGQQVTLRCSPKSGHDTVSWYQQALGQGPQFIFQYYEEEERQRGNFPDRFSGHQFPNYSSELNVNALLLGDSALYLCASSLGPGTYGYTFGSGTRLTVV.

This clonotype has more than one count but fewer than ten. The V gene is TRBV9, the J gene TRBJ1-1; 10 positions agree with TRBD1. V lost 3 bases and J lost 2; bases outside the gene matches: 4. Looked up from germline, CDR1 is SGDLS and CDR2 is YYNGEE. CDR3 length equals 15 residues. The CDR3: CASSARDRGNTEAFF. Written as DNA, the CDR3 is TGTGCCAGCAGCGCAAGGGACAGGGGAAACACTGAAGCTTTCTTT. The whole variable domain, remainder taken from reference TRBV9 and TRBJ1-1, is DSGVTQTPKHLITATGQRVTLRCSPRSGDLSVYWYQQSLDQGLQFLIQYYNGEERAKGNILERFSAQQFPDLHSELNLSSLELGDSALYFCASSARDRGNTEAFFGQGTRLTVV.

The chain employs TRBV29-1 and TRBJ2-1, with a weak D call TRBD1 (6 bases). With 7 bases removed from V and 4 bases from J, the gap between germline ends came to 20 bases. CDR1 and CDR2 (germline): SQVTM, ANQGSEA. CDR3 length: 15 amino acids. CDR3 residues: CSAPTGGTTYNEQFF. The CDR3 DNA is TGCAGCGCCCCGACAGGTGGTACGACGTACAATGAGCAGTTCTTC.

The rearrangement uses TRBV5-6 and TRBJ1-1; tentative D call: TRBD1 (5 bases). The CDR3 covers 12 residues. The germline V gene encodes CDR1 SGHDT and CDR2 YYEEEE. V was clipped by 0 bases and J by 9 bases, with 9 bases between them. The CDR3 sequence: CASSLVRGKAFF. CDR3 DNA: TGTGCCAGCAGCTTGGTTAGGGGAAAAGCTTTCTTT. Variable domain in full (rest from reference TRBV5-6 and TRBJ1-1): DAGVTQSPTHLIKTRGQQVTLRCSPKSGHDTVSWYQQALGQGPQFIFQYYEEEERQRGNFPDRFSGHQFPNYSSELNVNALLLGDSALYLCASSLVRGKAFFGQGTRLTVV.

This clonotype was recorded a few times. The genes are TRBV7-9 and TRBJ1-2; D not certain. The CDR3 runs 13 residues. Germline CDR1 SEHNR, CDR2 FQNEAQ (reference sequence). V lost 2 bases to trimming and J lost 0 bases, with 4 bases between them. The CDR3 coding sequence is TGTGCCAGCAGCTTATCTACTAACTATGGCTACACCTTC. It encodes CASSLSTNYGYTF.

This rearrangement joins TRBV20-1 to TRBJ2-1; 10 bases line up with TRBD2. The CDR3 has 16 residues. After removal of 5 bases from V and 8 bases from J, the junction contained 15 bases not matched to a gene. From germline, CDR1 is DFQATT and CDR2 SNEGSKA (reference sequence). The DNA for the CDR3 is TGCAGTGCTTCCCGAAAGCGGGAGGGCCCTCGGGATGAGCAGTTCTTC. Its protein product is CSASRKREGPRDEQFF.